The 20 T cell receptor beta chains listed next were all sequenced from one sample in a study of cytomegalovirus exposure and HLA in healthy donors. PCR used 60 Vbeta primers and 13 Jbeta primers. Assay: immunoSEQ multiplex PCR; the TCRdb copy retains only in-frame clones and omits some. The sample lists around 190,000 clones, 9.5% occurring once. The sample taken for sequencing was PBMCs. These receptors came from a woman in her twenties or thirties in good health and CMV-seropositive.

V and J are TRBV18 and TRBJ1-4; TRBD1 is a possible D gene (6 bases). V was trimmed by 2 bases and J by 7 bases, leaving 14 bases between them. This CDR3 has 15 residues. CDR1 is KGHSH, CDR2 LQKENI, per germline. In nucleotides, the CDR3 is TGTGCCAGCTCACCATACAGGGACGAGGGTGAAAAACTGTTTTTT. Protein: CASSPYRDEGEKLFF.

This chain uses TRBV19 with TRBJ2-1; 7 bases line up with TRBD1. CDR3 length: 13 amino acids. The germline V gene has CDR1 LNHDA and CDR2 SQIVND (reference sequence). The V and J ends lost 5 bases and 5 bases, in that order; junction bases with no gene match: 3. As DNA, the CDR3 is TGTGCCAGTAGTGAACAGGGGAACAATGAGCAGTTCTTC. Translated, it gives CASSEQGNNEQFF.

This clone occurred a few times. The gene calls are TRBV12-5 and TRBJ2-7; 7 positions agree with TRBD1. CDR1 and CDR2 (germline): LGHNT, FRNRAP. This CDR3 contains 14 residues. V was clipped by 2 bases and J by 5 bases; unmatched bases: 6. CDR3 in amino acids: CASGLRDSPNEQYF. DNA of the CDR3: TGTGCTAGTGGTTTGCGGGACAGTCCTAACGAGCAGTACTTC.

The CDR3 nucleotides read TGTGCCAGCAGCCCCCCACTAGCGGCGTCCTACGAGCAGTACTTC. Protein: CASSPPLAASYEQYF. The chain carries TRBV11-2 and TRBJ2-7; 8 bases are a match to TRBD2. CDR3 length: 15 residues. V was pared by 5 bases and J by 1 base, with 7 bases of the junction left unmatched. Germline CDR1 reads SGHAT; CDR2 reads FQNNGV.

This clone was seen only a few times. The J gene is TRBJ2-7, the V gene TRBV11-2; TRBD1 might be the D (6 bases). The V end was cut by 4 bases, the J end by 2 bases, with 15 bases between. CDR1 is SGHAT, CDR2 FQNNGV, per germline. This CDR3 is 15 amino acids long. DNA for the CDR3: TGTGCCAGCAGCTCCGAGCGGACAGCCACCTACGAGCAGTACTTC. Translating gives CASSSERTATYEQYF.

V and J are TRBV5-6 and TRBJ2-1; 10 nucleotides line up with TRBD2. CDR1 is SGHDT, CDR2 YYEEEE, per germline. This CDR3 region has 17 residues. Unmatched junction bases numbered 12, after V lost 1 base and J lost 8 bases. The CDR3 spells CASSLFPSGGLGHEQFF. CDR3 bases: TGTGCCAGCAGCTTGTTTCCTAGCGGGGGTCTTGGGCATGAGCAGTTCTTC.

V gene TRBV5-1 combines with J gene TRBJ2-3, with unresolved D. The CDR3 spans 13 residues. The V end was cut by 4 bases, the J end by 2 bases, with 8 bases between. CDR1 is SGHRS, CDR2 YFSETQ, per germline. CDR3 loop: CASSGNYTDTQYF. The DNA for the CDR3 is TGCGCCAGCAGCGGAAACTACACAGATACGCAGTATTTT.

This CDR3 is CSAVETSPETQYF. The CDR3 DNA follows: TGCAGCGCCGTTGAGACTAGTCCGGAGACCCAGTACTTC. V gene TRBV29-1 combines with J gene TRBJ2-5, with D perhaps TRBD2 (6 bases). Germline lookup yields CDR1 SQVTM and CDR2 ANQGSEA. V gave up 7 bases and J gave up 5 bases, with 17 bases separating them. There are 13 residues in the CDR3.

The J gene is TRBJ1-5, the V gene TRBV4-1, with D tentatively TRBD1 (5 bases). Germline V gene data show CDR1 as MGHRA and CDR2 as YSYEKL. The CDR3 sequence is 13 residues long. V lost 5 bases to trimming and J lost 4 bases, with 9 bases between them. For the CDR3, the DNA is TGCGCCAGCAGCACCCGGGGGAATCAGCCCCAGCATTTT. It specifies CASSTRGNQPQHF.

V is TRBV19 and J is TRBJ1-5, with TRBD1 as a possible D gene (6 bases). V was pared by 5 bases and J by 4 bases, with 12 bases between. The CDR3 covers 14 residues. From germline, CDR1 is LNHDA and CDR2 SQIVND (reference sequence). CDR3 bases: TGTGCCAGTAGTCCGGACAGATCAAATCAGCCCCAGCATTTT. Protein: CASSPDRSNQPQHF.

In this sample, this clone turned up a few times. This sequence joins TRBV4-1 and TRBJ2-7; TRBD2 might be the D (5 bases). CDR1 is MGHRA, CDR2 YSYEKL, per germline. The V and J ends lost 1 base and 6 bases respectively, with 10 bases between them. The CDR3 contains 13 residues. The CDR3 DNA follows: TGCGCCAGCAGCCAAGCGGGGATCGGCGAGCAGTACTTC. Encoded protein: CASSQAGIGEQYF.

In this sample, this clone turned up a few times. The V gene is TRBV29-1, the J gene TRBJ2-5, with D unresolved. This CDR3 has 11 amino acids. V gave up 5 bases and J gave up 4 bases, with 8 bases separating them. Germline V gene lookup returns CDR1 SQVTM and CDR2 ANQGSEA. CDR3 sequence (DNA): TGCAGCGTTATGAGAGGAGAGACCCAGTACTTC. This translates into CSVMRGETQYF.

Here the CDR3 DNA reads TGTGCCAGCAGTCCAGACAGAGGCTCCTACAATGAGCAGTTCTTC. This codes for CASSPDRGSYNEQFF. The J gene is TRBJ2-1, the V gene TRBV6-5; D is perhaps TRBD1 (5 bases). Germline V gene lookup returns CDR1 MNHEY and CDR2 SVGAGI. The CDR3 runs 15 residues. V was cut by 5 bases and J by 0 bases, with 11 bases left in between.

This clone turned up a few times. The CDR3 bases are TGTGCCAGTAGTATACAAGGGAGGACCTACGAGCAGTACTTC. Encoded protein: CASSIQGRTYEQYF. The chain joins TRBV19 to TRBJ2-7; TRBD2 is a possible D gene (6 bases). The germline V and J ends were trimmed by 2 bases and 2 bases, with 10 bases remaining between them. The V gene's germline CDR1 is LNHDA and CDR2 SQIVND (reference sequence). CDR3 length equals 14 residues.

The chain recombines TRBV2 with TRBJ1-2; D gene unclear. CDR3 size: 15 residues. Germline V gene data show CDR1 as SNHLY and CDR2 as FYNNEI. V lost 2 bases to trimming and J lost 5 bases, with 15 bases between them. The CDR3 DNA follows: TGTGCCAGCAGTGAACTTCGTCGGACTTTGTATGGCTACACCTTC. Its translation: CASSELRRTLYGYTF.

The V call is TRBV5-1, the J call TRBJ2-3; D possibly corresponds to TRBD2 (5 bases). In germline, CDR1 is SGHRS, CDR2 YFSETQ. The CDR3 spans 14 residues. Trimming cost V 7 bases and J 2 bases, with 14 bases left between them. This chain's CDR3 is CASEPSGNTDTQYF. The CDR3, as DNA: TGCGCCAGCGAGCCAAGCGGAAACACAGATACGCAGTATTTT.

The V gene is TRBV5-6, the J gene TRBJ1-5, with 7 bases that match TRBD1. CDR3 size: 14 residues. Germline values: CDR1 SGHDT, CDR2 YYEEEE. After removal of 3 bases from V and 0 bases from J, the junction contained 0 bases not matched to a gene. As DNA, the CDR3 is TGTGCCAGCAGCTGGACAGGTAGCAATCAGCCCCAGCATTTT. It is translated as CASSWTGSNQPQHF.

CDR3: CATAGLDYEQYF. CDR3 nucleotide sequence: TGTGCCACTGCGGGACTGGACTACGAGCAGTACTTC. V is TRBV15 and J is TRBJ2-5, with a tentative D call TRBD2 (6 bases). Judging by the DNA end, TRBJ2-7 fits better; the J call may be wrong. The CDR3 covers 12 residues. Germline V CDR1 and CDR2: LNHNV, YYDKDF (reference sequence).

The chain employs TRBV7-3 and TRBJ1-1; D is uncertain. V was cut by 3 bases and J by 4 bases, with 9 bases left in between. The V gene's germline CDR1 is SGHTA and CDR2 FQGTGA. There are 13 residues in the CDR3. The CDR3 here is CASSFGSGTEAFF. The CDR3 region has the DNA TGTGCCAGCAGCTTCGGGTCGGGCACTGAAGCTTTCTTT.

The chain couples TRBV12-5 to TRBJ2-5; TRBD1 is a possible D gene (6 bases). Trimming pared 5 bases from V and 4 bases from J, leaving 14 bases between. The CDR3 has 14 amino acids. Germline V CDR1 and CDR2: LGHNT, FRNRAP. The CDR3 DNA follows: TGTGCTAGTGGTAGTGGGACAAGGCGAGAGACCCAGTACTTC. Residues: CASGSGTRRETQYF.